A single sample is the source of the 19 T cell receptor beta chains below, sequenced in a study of T cell repertoires in cytomegalovirus infection. Using its own MiXCR run on the reads, TCRdb lists one record per CDR3 protein. The sample has about 260,000 distinct CDR3 sequences, 8% to 9.5% seen once; the top ten hold about 15%. Sequencing was performed on PBMCs. These receptors were taken from a human donor in good health (CMV status not recorded). Some clones in this sample may be carry-over from other donors' samples.

This clonotype was seen repeatedly, ten times or more. V is TRBV7-2 and J is TRBJ2-5; 9 nucleotides match TRBD2. With V trimmed by 4 bases and J by 1 base, 7 bases remained unmatched. The V gene's germline CDR1 is SGHTA and CDR2 FQGNSA. The length of the CDR3 is 16 residues. In DNA form, the CDR3 reads TGTGCCAGCAGCTCGGTAGCGGGAGTGGGCCAAGAGACCCAGTACTTC. Encoded protein: CASSSVAGVGQETQYF.

The chain joins TRBV20-1 to TRBJ2-7; perhaps TRBD1 as D (5 bases). Trimming removed 1 base from V and 2 bases from J, with 12 bases in between. Per the germline V gene, CDR1 is DFQATT and CDR2 is SNEGSKA (reference sequence). The CDR3 covers 14 residues. The CDR3 DNA follows: TGCAGTGCTAGAGCCGGCAGGGTTCCCTACGAGCAGTACTTC. Protein sequence: CSARAGRVPYEQYF.

There are many counts of this clonotype. The chain combines TRBV7-2 with TRBJ1-4; unclear D gene. This CDR3 contains 16 residues. The germline gives CDR1 SGHTA, CDR2 FQGNSA. V was shortened by 1 base and J by 7 bases, with 16 bases between the two germline ends. The CDR3 is CASSLVGRIMGEKLFF. The CDR3 coding sequence is TGTGCCAGCAGCTTAGTCGGGCGGATAATGGGTGAAAAACTGTTTTTT.

This clonotype was observed many times. This rearrangement joins TRBV7-6 to TRBJ2-1, with 11 bases fitting TRBD2. J was trimmed by 4 bases and V by 3 bases; bases with no gene match: 2. The CDR3 runs 15 residues. CDR1 SGHVS and CDR2 FNYEAQ come from the germline V gene. CDR3 in amino acids: CASSFSGGAYNEQFF. DNA of the CDR3: TGTGCCAGCAGCTTTAGCGGGGGGGCGTACAATGAGCAGTTCTTC.

Many counts were recorded for this clonotype. V gene TRBV7-2 combines with J gene TRBJ2-1; D remains ambiguous. Germline loops: CDR1 SGHTA, CDR2 FQGNSA. Trimming pared 0 bases from V and 13 bases from J, leaving 19 bases between. The CDR3 is 15 residues long. The CDR3 bases are TGTGCCAGCAGCTTAGCGCGATGGGGTCGAGACCCCCAGTTCTTC. This sequence encodes CASSLARWGRDPQFF. Full variable domain (rest looked up from reference TRBV7-2 and TRBJ2-1): GAGVSQSPSNKVTEKGKDVELRCDPISGHTALYWYRQSLGQGLEFLIYFQGNSAPDKSGLPSDRFSAERTGGSVSTLTIQRTQQEDSAVYLCASSLARWGRDPQFFGPGTRLTVL.

This clonotype was counted at least ten times. DNA of the CDR3: TGTGCCAGCAGCCCCCTGGCGACCAGGGTCATGGACCAGTACTTC. Residues: CASSPLATRVMDQYF. J is TRBJ2-5 and V is TRBV11-2, with D possibly being TRBD1 (5 bases). The length of the CDR3 is 15 residues. The germline V gene has CDR1 SGHAT and CDR2 FQNNGV. Trimming shortened V by 5 bases and J by 10 bases, and 23 bases separated the two germline ends.

This clonotype was observed many times. V gene TRBV7-2 combines with J gene TRBJ2-7; no clear D gene. The CDR3 extends over 14 amino acids. The germline gives CDR1 SGHTA, CDR2 FQGNSA. The germline V and J ends were trimmed by 1 base and 7 bases, with 14 bases remaining between them. The CDR3 nucleotides are TGTGCCAGCAGCTTAGATGGGGTACGAGGTGAGCAGTACTTC. This sequence encodes CASSLDGVRGEQYF.

CDR3 amino acids: CSVSGQGANSPLHF. CDR3 nucleotide sequence: TGCAGCGTTTCGGGACAGGGGGCTAATTCACCCCTCCACTTT. The chain combines TRBV29-1 with TRBJ1-6; 12 nucleotides align to TRBD1. In germline, CDR1 is SQVTM, CDR2 ANQGSEA. This CDR3 is built from 14 residues. Trimming removed 5 bases from V and 6 bases from J; junction bases left unmatched: 2.

There are many counts of this clonotype. The V and J genes are TRBV7-2 and TRBJ1-2, with D possibly being TRBD1 (6 bases). The V end lost 2 bases, the J end lost 3 bases, and 10 bases lay between the germline ends. Germline V gene lookup returns CDR1 SGHTA and CDR2 FQGNSA. CDR3 length: 14 residues. The CDR3 reads CASSLQGGHYGYTF. DNA of the CDR3: TGTGCCAGCAGCTTACAAGGGGGTCACTATGGCTACACCTTC.

The table lists this clonotype with many counts. The J gene is TRBJ2-5, the V gene TRBV4-3, with D perhaps matching TRBD2 (6 bases). The CDR3 length is 15 residues. Per germline, CDR1 LGHNA and CDR2 YSLEER. V dropped 4 bases and J dropped 2 bases, with 14 bases sitting between them. The CDR3 DNA sequence: TGCGCCAGCAGCCGATCGACCGCGGGACAAGAGACCCAGTACTTC. Protein product: CASSRSTAGQETQYF.

This clonotype was seen ten or more times. The chain joins TRBV12-3 or TRBV12-4 to TRBJ1-5; weak D call: TRBD1 (6 bases). The ends were cut back, 6 bases at V and 2 bases at J, with 26 bases in the middle. The CDR3 is 19 amino acids. The CDR3 is CASSLKLGRGGVGNQPQHF. For the CDR3, the DNA is TGTGCCAGCAGCCTAAAGCTAGGGCGAGGGGGTGTTGGCAATCAGCCCCAGCATTTT.

This chain's CDR3 is CASSLAPTGLADTQYF. The CDR3 DNA follows: TGTGCCAGCAGCTTAGCGCCTACAGGGTTAGCAGATACGCAGTATTTT. This rearrangement joins TRBV7-8 to TRBJ2-3, with D maybe TRBD1 (6 bases). This CDR3 is 16 amino acids long. The ends were cut back, 0 bases at V and 4 bases at J, with 14 bases in the middle. CDR1 and CDR2 (germline): SGHVS, FQNEAQ.

This clonotype has ten or more counts. The chain carries TRBV12-3 or TRBV12-4 and TRBJ2-2, with D possibly TRBD2 on 6 matching bases. The V gene lost 3 bases and the J gene lost 4 bases, with 9 bases spanning the gap. This CDR3 spans 14 amino acids. CDR3 residues: CASSFGTFTGELFF. The CDR3 nucleotides read TGTGCCAGCAGTTTTGGGACTTTCACCGGGGAGCTGTTTTTT.

This clonotype was counted a few times. This chain joins TRBV5-1 and TRBJ1-6; 8 positions match TRBD1. Germline CDR1 SGHRS, CDR2 YFSETQ. This CDR3 contains 14 residues. Trimming at V came to 4 bases and at J to 10 bases, leaving 7 bases not matched to a gene. This CDR3 reads CASSVDRGSSPLHF. The CDR3 coding sequence is TGCGCCAGCAGCGTAGACAGGGGTAGCTCACCCCTCCACTTT.

The chain couples TRBV12-3 or TRBV12-4 to TRBJ2-2; D remains ambiguous. Trimming pared 0 bases from V and 5 bases from J, leaving 4 bases between. There are 13 residues in the CDR3. The CDR3: CASSLASTGELFF. In DNA, the CDR3 is TGTGCCAGCAGTTTAGCGAGTACCGGGGAGCTGTTTTTT.

This clonotype was detected ten times or more. The J gene is TRBJ2-3, the V gene TRBV6-2 or TRBV6-3; 7 bases map to TRBD2. Per the germline V gene, CDR1 is MNHEY and CDR2 is SVGEGT. V was clipped by 2 bases and J by 2 bases; unmatched bases: 7. CDR3 length: 16 amino acids. The CDR3 coding sequence is TGTGCCAGCAGTTACGAGGCGGGAGTCCCCACAGATACGCAGTATTTT. Translated: CASSYEAGVPTDTQYF.

This clonotype has ten or more counts. V is TRBV6-5 and J is TRBJ2-3; 10 nucleotides align to TRBD2. V dropped 4 bases and J dropped 5; count of bases not matched to a gene: 9. There are 16 residues in the CDR3. Germline CDR1 MNHEY, CDR2 SVGAGI. CDR3 sequence (DNA): TGTGCCAGCAGTTTCGAGAGCGGGGGGGGTCAAGATACGCAGTATTTT. It specifies CASSFESGGGQDTQYF.

As regards this clonotype: In this CDR3 the conserved last residue, phenylalanine or tryptophan, is missing, so a read error is likely. The rearrangement uses TRBV28 and TRBJ1-5; 7 bases line up with TRBD1. CDR1 is MDHEN and CDR2 is SYDVKM in the germline V gene. The trim removed 5 bases at V and 3 bases at J, leaving 7 bases unmatched. This CDR3 contains 15 residues. CDR3: CASSPTGVHNQPQHL. CDR3 nucleotides: TGTGCCAGCAGTCCCACAGGGGTCCACAATCAGCCCCAGCATCTT.

This clonotype appeared many times. In DNA form, the CDR3 reads TGTGCCAGCAGCGGGGGAGGACAGGGGGCCAATGAGCAGTTCTTC. Protein: CASSGGGQGANEQFF. The chain uses TRBV2 and TRBJ2-1; 11 positions match TRBD1. Trimming took 6 bases from V and 6 from J; bases not matched to a gene: 7. The CDR3 runs to 15 residues. Germline CDR1 reads SNHLY; CDR2 reads FYNNEI.